A single sample gave rise to the 23 T cell receptor beta chains below, sequenced in a study of T cell repertoires in cytomegalovirus infection. Antigens for these TCRs are unknown. From the reads, TCRdb called clonotypes with MiXCR, one entry per CDR3 protein. This table has some 940,000 distinct CDR3 sequences, approximately 30% appearing once. Specimen: cultured CD8+ T cells from PBMCs, collected from culture after CMV antigen stimulation. These receptors originate from a human donor in good health (CMV status not recorded). Some clones in this sample may be carry-over from other donors' samples.

V usage is TRBV4-1 and J usage is TRBJ2-1; D is unclear. This CDR3 spans 16 amino acids. Germline CDR1 and CDR2: MGHRA and YSYEKL. V was cut by 0 bases and J by 0 bases, with 9 bases left in between. CDR3 region: CASSQEKTSSYNEQFF. The CDR3 DNA reads TGCGCCAGCAGCCAAGAGAAGACAAGCTCCTACAATGAGCAGTTCTTC.

In this sample, this clonotype turned up a few times. The gene calls are TRBV7-9 and TRBJ2-5; 7 bases are a match to TRBD2. There are 14 residues in the CDR3. V gave up 4 bases and J gave up 5 bases; unmatched junction bases: 7. The V gene's germline CDR1 is SEHNR and CDR2 FQNEAQ (reference sequence). The CDR3 DNA reads as TGTGCCAGCAGCTCCGGACTAGGAGAGGAGACCCAGTACTTC. It translates to CASSSGLGEETQYF.

There are a few counts of this clonotype. CDR3 coding DNA: TGTGCCAGCAGCCTCAGCGGGGGGGCTGAGCAGTTCTTC. It yields the protein CASSLSGGAEQFF. The rearrangement uses TRBV11-2 and TRBJ2-1, with 10 bases identical to TRBD2. Germline V gives CDR1 SGHAT, CDR2 FQNNGV. Germline trimming cut 5 bases from V and 9 bases from J; bases unmatched to any gene: 4. The CDR3 is 13 residues long.

As for this clonotype: Relative to the germline gene, one junction end is altered; a read error may explain this. This sequence joins TRBV7-9 and TRBJ2-1; 10 bases are a match to TRBD2. The CDR3 runs 15 residues. The germline gives CDR1 SEHNR, CDR2 FQNEAQ (reference sequence). This chain's CDR3 is CANSFLAGAYNEQFF. The CDR3 coding sequence is TGTGCCAACAGCTTTCTAGCGGGGGCCTACAATGAGCAGTTCTTC.

The chain is built from TRBV6-6 and TRBJ2-5, with 8 bases matching TRBD2. The CDR3 runs to 15 residues. Germline trimming cut 2 bases from V and 5 bases from J; bases unmatched to any gene: 7. From germline, CDR1 is MNHNY and CDR2 SVGAGI (reference sequence). The CDR3 sequence: CASSYTTSVRETQYF. CDR3 nucleotides: TGTGCCAGCAGTTACACGACTAGCGTCAGGGAGACCCAGTACTTC.

This chain connects TRBV7-6 to TRBJ1-2; D remains unclear. CDR1 SGHVS and CDR2 FNYEAQ come from the germline V gene. The CDR3 is made up of 13 amino acids. V gave up 5 bases and J gave up 5 bases, with 12 bases separating them. CDR3 nucleotide sequence: TGTGCCAGCAGCGCAGACCCTGGGTATGGCTACACCTTC. It encodes CASSADPGYGYTF.

The chain has TRBV6-1 and TRBJ2-1, with D unresolved. Germline CDR1 MNHNS, CDR2 SASEGT. The V gene lost 7 bases and the J gene lost 5 bases, with 21 bases spanning the gap. The CDR3 runs to 16 residues. For the CDR3, the DNA is TGTGCCAGCACTCTAACCCCCTACAAGACAAACAATGAGCAGTTCTTC. Translation: CASTLTPYKTNNEQFF.

A few counts support this clonotype. The chain couples TRBV19 to TRBJ2-7, with unresolved D. This CDR3 region has 12 residues. The ends were cut back, 3 bases at V and 6 bases at J, with 9 bases in the middle. The germline CDR1 and CDR2 sequences are LNHDA and SQIVND (reference sequence). CDR3 coding DNA: TGTGCCAGTAGTATCGGGCTCCGCGAGCAGTACTTC. It is translated as CASSIGLREQYF. The full variable domain, rest sourced from reference TRBV19 and TRBJ2-7, is DGGITQSPKYLFRKEGQNVTLSCEQNLNHDAMYWYRQDPGQGLRLIYYSQIVNDFQKGDIAEGYSVSREKKESFPLTVTSAQKNPTAFYLCASSIGLREQYFGPGTRLTVT.

J is TRBJ2-1 and V is TRBV27; TRBD1 or TRBD2 may be the D gene (6 bases each). Trimming removed 1 base at V and 9 bases at J, with 10 bases between. The germline CDR1 and CDR2 sequences are MNHEY and SMNVEV (reference sequence). The CDR3 spans 13 residues. The CDR3 region is CASSLWGASEQFF. In DNA, the CDR3 is TGTGCCAGCAGTTTATGGGGGGCTAGTGAGCAGTTCTTC.

This clonotype was detected only once. The gene calls are TRBV6-2 or TRBV6-3 and TRBJ2-7; D is uncertain. This CDR3 spans 15 amino acids. V lost 5 bases, J lost 3 bases, and 17 bases lay in between. CDR1 MNHEY and CDR2 SVGEGT come from the germline V gene. DNA for the CDR3: TGTGCCAGCAGTCCAACCGTGAATCTATACTACGAGCAGTACGTC. It is translated as CASSPTVNLYYEQYV.

The CDR3 sequence: CASSQDPAASGGELFF. The CDR3 DNA reads as TGCGCCAGCAGCCAAGATCCGGCGGCTAGCGGGGGAGAGCTGTTTTTT. The chain recombines TRBV4-3 with TRBJ2-2; 10 positions match TRBD2. V lost 0 bases and J lost 11; bases outside the gene matches: 9. The CDR3 length is 16 residues. The germline V gene encodes CDR1 LGHNA and CDR2 YSLEER.

This clonotype was recorded a few times. The V call is TRBV6-5, the J call TRBJ1-4, with TRBD1 matching over 8 bases. This CDR3 is 14 amino acids long. The trim removed 7 bases at V and 8 bases at J, leaving 9 bases unmatched. Germline CDR1 and CDR2: MNHEY and SVGAGI. CDR3 protein: CASTLTGGSEKLFF. The CDR3 region has the DNA TGTGCCAGCACCCTTACAGGGGGATCCGAAAAACTGTTTTTT.

The genes are TRBV2 and TRBJ2-7, with D perhaps TRBD1 (6 bases). The V end was cut by 10 bases, the J end by 5 bases, with 12 bases between. Per germline, CDR1 SNHLY and CDR2 FYNNEI. The CDR3 is 11 amino acids. Here the CDR3 reads CATVDRNEQYF. Here the CDR3 DNA reads TGTGCCACCGTGGACAGAAACGAGCAGTACTTC.

The rearrangement links TRBV6-2 or TRBV6-3 to TRBJ2-7; 8 bases align to TRBD1. J was trimmed by 2 bases and V by 6 bases; bases with no gene match: 3. This CDR3 is built from 13 residues. Germline V gives CDR1 MNHEY, CDR2 SVGEGT. This CDR3 is CASSRDRTYEQYV. In DNA form, the CDR3 reads TGTGCCAGCAGCCGGGACAGGACCTACGAGCAGTACGTC.

This clonotype was picked up a small number of times. The chain couples TRBV24-1 to TRBJ2-2, with D possibly TRBD2 on 5 matching bases. The CDR3 consists of 16 residues. Between the trimmed V and J ends, which lost 9 bases and 3 bases, there was a span of 19 bases. Germline CDR1 KGHDR, CDR2 SFDVKD. The CDR3 loop is CATAADGLADTGELFF. The DNA for the CDR3 is TGTGCCACCGCCGCGGATGGGCTAGCTGACACCGGGGAGCTGTTTTTT.

This clonotype has a handful of counts. DNA of the CDR3: TGTGCCAGCAGTCTCGGACTAGCGGGGCCGTATACGCAGTATTTT. Its protein is CASSLGLAGPYTQYF. The rearrangement uses TRBV12-3 or TRBV12-4 and TRBJ2-3, with 12 bases fitting TRBD2. The junction had 7 bases not matched to a gene; V was cut back by 5 bases and J by 7 bases. CDR3 length: 15 residues.

The chain uses TRBV5-8 and TRBJ2-4; D remains ambiguous. This CDR3 is 17 amino acids long. Trimming stripped 0 bases from V and 6 bases from J, with 19 bases between. Per the germline V gene, CDR1 is SGHTS and CDR2 is YDEGEE. CDR3 protein: CASSLGPGAKALNIQYF. The CDR3 DNA follows: TGTGCCAGCAGCTTGGGACCCGGTGCTAAGGCCTTAAACATTCAGTACTTC.

This clonotype was seen at least ten times. The V call is TRBV27, the J call TRBJ1-1, with D uncertain. Trimming took 8 bases from V and 5 from J, leaving 9 bases between them. This CDR3 region has 11 residues. CDR1 and CDR2 from the germline V gene are MNHEY and SMNVEV (reference sequence). The DNA for the CDR3 is TGTGCCAGCGGGCGTAATACTGAAGCTTTCTTT. Protein sequence: CASGRNTEAFF.

This clonotype has just a few counts. The DNA for the CDR3 is TGTGCCAGCACCGAAACCGGGACAGGGAATTCAGATACGCAGTATTTT. This gives the protein CASTETGTGNSDTQYF. The genes are TRBV12-3 or TRBV12-4 and TRBJ2-3; TRBD1 agrees at 9 bases. There are 16 residues in the CDR3. Trimming cost V 7 bases and J 4 bases; bases outside gene matches: 12.

This clonotype was seen once. The chain links TRBV7-9 to TRBJ1-2; D is perhaps TRBD1 (5 bases). The CDR3 consists of 15 residues. The germline V and J ends were trimmed by 4 bases and 0 bases, with 12 bases remaining between them. Germline CDR1 reads SEHNR; CDR2 reads FQNEAQ (reference sequence). CDR3 in DNA: TGTGCCAGCAGCTATCGACAGTTAGCTAACTATGGCTACACCTTC. As protein: CASSYRQLANYGYTF.

This clonotype was observed once. The rearrangement links TRBV29-1 to TRBJ2-1, with 9 nucleotides matching TRBD1. The J segment lost 6 bases and the V segment lost 0 bases, leaving 9 bases of the junction unmatched. The V gene's germline CDR1 is SQVTM and CDR2 ANQGSEA. The CDR3 runs 16 residues. The CDR3: CSVEDKWDRVGNEQFF. The CDR3 nucleotides read TGCAGCGTTGAAGATAAGTGGGACAGGGTTGGCAATGAGCAGTTCTTC.

This sequence joins TRBV9 and TRBJ1-2; D may be TRBD1 (6 bases). The germline V gene encodes CDR1 SGDLS and CDR2 YYNGEE. CDR3 length: 17 residues. Deletions cut 0 bases from V and 0 bases from J, with 15 bases between. CDR3 in amino acids: CASSVAKGGNSNYGYTF. CDR3 DNA: TGTGCCAGCAGCGTAGCTAAGGGGGGAAACTCTAACTATGGCTACACCTTC.

The chain is built from TRBV12-3 or TRBV12-4 and TRBJ2-2; D not certain. V shed 3 bases and J shed 0 bases, with 11 bases lying between them. This CDR3 is built from 16 residues. The DNA for the CDR3 is TGTGCCAGCAGTTTTCGAGTCCCCTCGAACACCGGGGAGCTGTTTTTT. Protein sequence: CASSFRVPSNTGELFF.